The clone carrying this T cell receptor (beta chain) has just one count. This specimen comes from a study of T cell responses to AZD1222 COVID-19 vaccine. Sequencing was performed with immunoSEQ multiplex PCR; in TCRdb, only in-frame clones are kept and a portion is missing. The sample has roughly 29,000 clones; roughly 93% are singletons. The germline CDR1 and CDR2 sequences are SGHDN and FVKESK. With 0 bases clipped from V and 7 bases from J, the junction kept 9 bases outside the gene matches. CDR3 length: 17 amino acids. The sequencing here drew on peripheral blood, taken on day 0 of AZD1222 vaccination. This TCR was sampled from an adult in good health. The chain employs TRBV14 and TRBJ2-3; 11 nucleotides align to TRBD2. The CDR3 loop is CASSQDKASGRSHTQYF. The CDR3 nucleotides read TGTGCCAGCAGCCAAGATAAGGCTAGCGGGAGGTCCCATACGCAGTATTTT.